The source of this TCR beta chain is a study of blood T cell repertoires in COVID-19. For the study at large: The origin of the acute and convalescent COVID-19 samples was the United States, Italy and Spain. PBMCs, B-cell-depleted T cells, or T cells were the source of the cDNA or gDNA that made up the material.

Trimming pared 8 bases from V and 7 bases from J, leaving 20 bases between. Germline CDR1 reads GTSNPN; CDR2 reads SVGIG (reference sequence). The CDR3 has 13 amino acids. Original analysis: For nucleated cells, counts were estimated from reference gene primer amplification. The protocol was immunoSEQ multiplex PCR, while the TCRdb copy is restricted to in-frame clones and leaves out a portion. The V and J calls and clone size were taken over from that table, and D and trimming were inferred from the DNA. The sample consists of 200,000 to 300,000 clones, around 90% of them appearing once. Input material: peripheral blood. This chain uses TRBV30 with TRBJ1-2; D not certain. This sequence was found in a woman aged 40 to 55 with acute or convalescent COVID-19. CDR3 in amino acids: CAGMGLGSGGYTF. CDR3 sequence (DNA): TGTGCCGGGATGGGCCTAGGGAGTGGTGGCTACACCTTC.